One and the same sample provided the 22 T cell receptor beta chains below, sequenced in a study of blood T cell repertoires in COVID-19. Generated by immunoSEQ multiplex PCR, the TCRdb table keeps only in-frame clones and is missing some. The sample carries a few hundred thousand clones, roughly 85% recorded once. Specimen: PBMCs or T cells enriched from blood (not recorded which). These receptors originate from a woman in her 40s who had recovered from COVID-19.

The rearrangement joins TRBV7-9 to TRBJ1-2; D is unresolved. V dropped 3 bases and J dropped 8 bases, with 10 bases sitting between them. Per germline, CDR1 SEHNR and CDR2 FQNEAQ (reference sequence). This CDR3 has 12 residues. CDR3 sequence: CASSFVTEGYTF. The CDR3, as DNA: TGTGCCAGCAGCTTCGTTACAGAAGGCTACACCTTC.

The J gene is TRBJ2-3, the V gene TRBV9; 9 bases align to TRBD2. The CDR3 contains 17 residues. Unmatched junction bases numbered 7, after V lost 0 bases and J lost 2 bases. Germline values: CDR1 SGDLS, CDR2 YYNGEE. Here the CDR3 reads CASSVGGLAITTDTQYF. In DNA form, the CDR3 reads TGTGCCAGCAGCGTAGGAGGACTAGCGATTACCACAGATACGCAGTATTTT.

V gene TRBV5-4 combines with J gene TRBJ2-1, with D hard to call. From germline, CDR1 is SGHNT and CDR2 YYREEE (reference sequence). V lost 4 bases and J 6 bases, leaving 14 bases between the germline ends. The CDR3 contains 14 residues. Here the CDR3 DNA reads TGTGCCAGCAGCCCAGAGTCAGGCTCCAATGAGCAGTTCTTC. This gives the protein CASSPESGSNEQFF.

The chain uses TRBV27 and TRBJ1-2, with 11 bases lining up with TRBD1. Germline trimming cut 9 bases from V and 3 bases from J; bases unmatched to any gene: 9. This CDR3 contains 15 residues. The germline V gene has CDR1 MNHEY and CDR2 SMNVEV (reference sequence). CDR3 DNA: TGTGCCAGGGACCGGGACAGGGGGAGAGACTATGGCTACACCTTC. Protein product: CARDRDRGRDYGYTF.

The count of this clone is one. CDR3 region: CASSVRGIQETQYF. The CDR3 DNA reads TGTGCCAGCAGCGTCAGGGGAATTCAAGAGACCCAGTACTTC. This chain links TRBV9 with TRBJ2-5, with TRBD1 as a possible D gene (6 bases). The CDR3 sequence is 14 residues long. V was trimmed by 2 bases and J by 2 bases, leaving 10 bases between them. From germline, CDR1 is SGDLS and CDR2 YYNGEE.

This chain connects TRBV15 to TRBJ2-1, with TRBD2 identical over 12 bases. The CDR3 is 17 residues long. With 4 bases clipped from V and 2 bases from J, the junction kept 6 bases outside the gene matches. The germline CDR1 and CDR2 sequences are LNHNV and YYDKDF (reference sequence). CDR3 bases: TGTGCCACCAGCAACCGACTAGCGGGAGCGGCCTACAATGAGCAGTTCTTC. Its translation: CATSNRLAGAAYNEQFF.

Only a few counts were recorded for this clone. This chain joins TRBV30 and TRBJ2-1; 9 positions match TRBD2. V trimming: 3 bases; J trimming: 7 bases; junction bases outside the gene matches: 10. The CDR3 is made up of 15 amino acids. Germline V gene data show CDR1 as GTSNPN and CDR2 as SVGIG (reference sequence). Here the CDR3 reads CAWSYSGRVRNEQFF. CDR3 bases: TGTGCCTGGAGCTATAGCGGGAGAGTGAGGAATGAGCAGTTCTTC.

The rearrangement joins TRBV28 to TRBJ1-5; D is possibly TRBD1 (6 bases). The CDR3 runs to 13 residues. The V gene lost 4 bases and the J gene lost 9 bases, with 13 bases spanning the gap. Germline CDR1 reads MDHEN; CDR2 reads SYDVKM. Written as DNA, the CDR3 is TGTGCCAGCAGTTCAGAAGGACAGCGGCCCCAGCATTTT. Amino acid sequence: CASSSEGQRPQHF.

This clone was found once. V is TRBV7-2 and J is TRBJ1-3, with D tentatively TRBD1 (5 bases). Trimming pared 1 base from V and 9 bases from J, leaving 10 bases between. Germline CDR1 is SGHTA and CDR2 is FQGNSA. CDR3 length: 13 amino acids. Here the CDR3 reads CASSLGPQGTIYF. CDR3 sequence (DNA): TGTGCCAGCAGCTTAGGTCCTCAGGGCACCATATATTTT.

In this sample, this clone turned up many times. The chain has TRBV5-1 and TRBJ2-7; D unresolved. The V and J ends lost 4 bases and 2 bases respectively, with 10 bases between them. The germline V gene encodes CDR1 SGHRS and CDR2 YFSETQ. CDR3 length equals 13 residues. The DNA for the CDR3 is TGCGCCAGCAGCCCTGCAACTACCTACGAGCAGTACTTC. This gives the protein CASSPATTYEQYF.

This rearrangement joins TRBV6-5 to TRBJ1-2; no firm D call. Germline V CDR1 and CDR2: MNHEY, SVGAGI. Trimming shortened V by 7 bases and J by 0 bases, and 12 bases separated the two germline ends. The length of the CDR3 is 14 residues. CDR3 region: CASTKQRANYGYTF. CDR3 DNA sequence: TGTGCCAGCACCAAACAGCGGGCTAACTATGGCTACACCTTC.

The rearrangement uses TRBV28 and TRBJ2-7, with D maybe TRBD2 (6 bases). This CDR3 has 12 amino acids. From germline, CDR1 is MDHEN and CDR2 SYDVKM. Trimming removed 5 bases at V and 7 bases at J, with 12 bases between. The CDR3 is CASSPPGGEQYF. In nucleotides, the CDR3 is TGTGCCAGCAGTCCCCCTGGAGGGGAGCAGTACTTC.

This chain uses TRBV15 with TRBJ1-1; TRBD1 matches 7 bases. The CDR3 runs 14 residues. Looked up from germline, CDR1 is LNHNV and CDR2 is YYDKDF (reference sequence). Losses at the gene ends were 0 bases for V and 11 bases for J; bases not matched to a gene: 9. For the CDR3, the DNA is TGTGCCACCAGCAGAGAGGCTTTGGACAGGAAGGCTTTCTTT. Amino acid sequence: CATSREALDRKAFF.

The genes are TRBV6-5 and TRBJ1-5, with 7 bases fitting TRBD1. The V gene's germline CDR1 is MNHEY and CDR2 SVGAGI. CDR3 size: 15 residues. The V gene end was trimmed by 2 bases and the J gene end by 6 bases; junction bases not matched to a gene: 7. The DNA for the CDR3 is TGTGCCAGCAGTTACCGAGGGGGCGTGGGTCAGCCCCAGCATTTT. Its translation is CASSYRGGVGQPQHF.

J is TRBJ1-3 and V is TRBV6-6; no clear D gene. V was pared by 8 bases and J by 1 base, with 6 bases between. This CDR3 is built from 12 residues. CDR1 and CDR2 from the germline V gene are MNHNY and SVGAGI (reference sequence). CDR3 region: CASGQSGNTIYF. As DNA, the CDR3 is TGTGCCAGCGGGCAATCTGGAAACACCATATATTTT.

The rearrangement joins TRBV15 to TRBJ1-1; D possibly corresponds to TRBD1 (5 bases). V was trimmed by 2 bases and J by 4 bases, leaving 20 bases between them. The CDR3 consists of 17 residues. In germline, CDR1 is LNHNV, CDR2 YYDKDF (reference sequence). The CDR3 coding sequence is TGTGCCACCAGCAGACCACGACTAGGGGAGGGCGGCACTGAAGCTTTCTTT. Amino acids: CATSRPRLGEGGTEAFF.

The chain joins TRBV5-1 to TRBJ1-5; D gene unclear. CDR1 and CDR2 (germline): SGHRS, YFSETQ. Trimming pared 4 bases from V and 2 bases from J, leaving 16 bases between. CDR3 length: 16 amino acids. The CDR3 reads CASSPNRHRRNQPQHF. Here the CDR3 DNA reads TGCGCCAGCAGCCCTAACCGACACCGTCGCAATCAGCCCCAGCATTTT.

The rearrangement joins TRBV5-5 to TRBJ2-5; D is uncertain. This CDR3 is built from 14 residues. CDR1 is SGHKS, CDR2 YYEKEE, per germline (reference sequence). V lost 3 bases and J 5 bases, leaving 14 bases between the germline ends. CDR3 bases: TGTGCCAGCAGCTCCGGGTCGGATAGCGAGACCCAGTACTTC. This sequence encodes CASSSGSDSETQYF.

The V gene is TRBV7-2, the J gene TRBJ1-3; the D gene is possibly TRBD1 (5 bases). The V gene lost 5 bases and the J gene lost 7 bases, with 24 bases spanning the gap. Germline lookup yields CDR1 SGHTA and CDR2 FQGNSA. The CDR3 runs 17 residues. In nucleotides, the CDR3 is TGTGCCAGCAGCCCCTCGGGGGGGAGAGTTAGTCGGAACACCATATATTTT. Translation gives CASSPSGGRVSRNTIYF.

J is TRBJ1-1 and V is TRBV2, with TRBD1 identical over 8 bases. The CDR3 has 13 amino acids. Germline CDR1 and CDR2: SNHLY and FYNNEI. Trimming cost V 7 bases and J 6 bases; bases outside gene matches: 7. CDR3 bases: TGTGCCAGCAACTTGGACAGGGCGGCTGAAGCTTTCTTT. Translating it yields CASNLDRAAEAFF.

This clone was found a few times. V usage is TRBV11-2 and J usage is TRBJ2-5; TRBD2 matches 10 bases. CDR1 is SGHAT and CDR2 is FQNNGV in the germline V gene. The J segment lost 4 bases and the V segment lost 3 bases, leaving 5 bases of the junction unmatched. The CDR3 loop spans 15 amino acids. The CDR3 sequence is CASSLRSGRGETQYF. Here the CDR3 DNA reads TGTGCCAGCAGCTTGAGGAGCGGGAGGGGAGAGACCCAGTACTTC.

J is TRBJ1-2 and V is TRBV12-3 or TRBV12-4; possible D gene TRBD1, 5 bases. The CDR3 extends over 12 amino acids. Between the trimmed V and J ends, which lost 1 base and 11 bases, there was a span of 11 bases. The CDR3 loop reads CASSLDRREYTF. CDR3 nucleotide sequence: TGTGCCAGCAGTTTAGACAGGCGGGAGTACACCTTC.